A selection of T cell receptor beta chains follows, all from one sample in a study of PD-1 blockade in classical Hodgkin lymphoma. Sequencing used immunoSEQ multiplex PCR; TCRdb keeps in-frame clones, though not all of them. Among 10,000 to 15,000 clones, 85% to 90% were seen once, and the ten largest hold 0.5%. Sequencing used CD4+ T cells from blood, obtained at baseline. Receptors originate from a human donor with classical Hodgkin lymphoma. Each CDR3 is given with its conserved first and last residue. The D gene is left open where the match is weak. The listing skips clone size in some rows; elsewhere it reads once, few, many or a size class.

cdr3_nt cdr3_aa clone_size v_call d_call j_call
TGTGCCAGCAGTGGCCGCGGGACGGCCAATCAGCCCCAGCATTTT CASSGRGTANQPQHF - TRBV6-1 - TRBJ1-5
TGTGCCAGCAGTTATCTCCCCTGGGCGGAATATGGCTACACCTTC CASSYLPWAEYGYTF - TRBV6-6 - TRBJ1-2
TGTGCCAGCAGTGAAACGAATCTAGCGGGGCTTTACAATGAGCAGTTCTTC CASSETNLAGLYNEQFF - TRBV6-1 TRBD2 TRBJ2-1
TGTGCCAGCAGTTACTCAGGGGATCACAAAAACATTCAGTACTTC CASSYSGDHKNIQYF - TRBV6-6 - TRBJ2-4
TGCAGTGCTAGGGGGAACACTGAAGCTTTCTTT CSARGNTEAFF - TRBV20-1 - TRBJ1-1
TGTGCCAGCAGTTTGCCTAGTGACTCGACCCAGTACTTC CASSLPSDSTQYF - TRBV6-6 - TRBJ2-5
TGTGCCAGCTCACCGGTGGTTACCTCCTACAATGAGCAGTTCTTC CASSPVVTSYNEQFF - TRBV18 - TRBJ2-1
TGCGCCAGCAGCTTAGGGGGGCTAAACTACGAGCAGTACTTC CASSLGGLNYEQYF - TRBV5-1 - TRBJ2-7
TGTGCCTGGGTCTCGCGGCAGGTCTTCTATCGTGGCTACACCTTC CAWVSRQVFYRGYTF - TRBV30 - TRBJ1-2
TGTGCCAGCAGGAATCAGGGAAACACTGAAGCTTTCTTT CASRNQGNTEAFF few TRBV6-5 - TRBJ1-1
TGCGCCAGCAGCCAAGGGTCTGGACAGAGCTCCTACGAGCAGTACTTC CASSQGSGQSSYEQYF - TRBV4-1 - TRBJ2-7
TGCGCCAGCAGCCTAGGAGGGACAGGGGCTGGCTACACCTTC CASSLGGTGAGYTF - TRBV5-1 TRBD1 TRBJ1-2
TGTGCCAGCAGTTACTCGGGACAGGGCCCGTTCCTCCACTTT CASSYSGQGPFLHF - TRBV6-5 TRBD1 TRBJ1-6
TGCAGCGCCATACCGGACAATGAGCAGTTCTTC CSAIPDNEQFF - TRBV29-1 - TRBJ2-1
TGTGCCAGCAGCTTGGACTACCAGACCCAGTACTTC CASSLDYQTQYF once TRBV5-4 - TRBJ2-5
TGTGCCAGCAGCTATGACTCTGGAAACACCATATATTTT CASSYDSGNTIYF - TRBV7-9 - TRBJ1-3
TGTGCCAGCAATCGGGAGCGGAATTCACCCCTCCACTTT CASNRERNSPLHF once TRBV2 - TRBJ1-6
TGTGCCAGCAGCAAAGGACTAGCGGAGGGCTACGAGCAGTACTTC CASSKGLAEGYEQYF - TRBV21-1 - TRBJ2-7
TGTGCCACCAGCAGAACCAACAGGGGGCTGTACGAGCAGTACTTC CATSRTNRGLYEQYF - TRBV15 TRBD1 TRBJ2-7
TGTGCCAGTAGGAAAAAAGGACAGGTAGCCTACGAGCAGTACTTC CASRKKGQVAYEQYF - TRBV19 TRBD1 TRBJ2-7
TGTGCCAGCAGTGAATCAGGGCCGAACACTGAAGCTTTCTTT CASSESGPNTEAFF - TRBV2 - TRBJ1-1
TGTGCCAGCAGCTTGCGGGTGCGGGGCGAGCAGTACTTC CASSLRVRGEQYF - TRBV7-6 - TRBJ2-7
TGTGCCAGCAGAGGGACTAGTTCCAGGAATCGCTCTGGGGCCAACGTCCTGACTTTC CASRGTSSRNRSGANVLTF - TRBV11-2 TRBD2 TRBJ2-6
TGTGCCAGCAGTAAAGACAGGGCCCCAGAGACCCAGTACTTC CASSKDRAPETQYF - TRBV2 TRBD1 TRBJ2-5
TGTGCCAGCAGCGTAGCTACAGGCTACGAGCAGTACTTC CASSVATGYEQYF - TRBV9 - TRBJ2-7
TGTGCCACTTCCCCCCGGGACAGGGGGAAGTTGACTAATGAAAAACTGTTTTTT CATSPRDRGKLTNEKLFF - TRBV19 TRBD1 TRBJ1-4
TGCGCCAGCAGCCGCCGAGGCGGGAATCCCACTAGCACAGATACGCAGTATTTT CASSRRGGNPTSTDTQYF - TRBV5-1 - TRBJ2-3
TGTGCCAGCAGCTTGGTTCTTTACAATGAGCAGTTCTTC CASSLVLYNEQFF - TRBV5-4 - TRBJ2-1
TGTGCCAGCAGTCCACCGGGACTAACTGAGCAGTACTTC CASSPPGLTEQYF once TRBV28 TRBD2 TRBJ2-7
TGTGCCAGCAGTTTCAGGGCTGGATCACCCCTCCACTTT CASSFRAGSPLHF - TRBV6-5 - TRBJ1-6
TGTGCCAGCAGCCCGGGACTAGCGGGAGTGGGCACAGATACGCAGTATTTT CASSPGLAGVGTDTQYF - TRBV2 TRBD2 TRBJ2-3
TGTGCCAGCAGCTTAGCCCCCGGCCGATTGGGTGAGCAGTTCTTC CASSLAPGRLGEQFF - TRBV7-6 - TRBJ2-1
TGCGCCAGCAGCCCCGGGAAGCAAGAGACCCAGTACTTC CASSPGKQETQYF once TRBV5-1 - TRBJ2-5
TGTGCCAGCAGCTTCTCGGGACGGGCGAACACCGGGGAGCTGTTTTTT CASSFSGRANTGELFF - TRBV13 - TRBJ2-2
TGTGCCAGCTCACCTAGCGCCGTCGGCACAGATACGCAGTATTTT CASSPSAVGTDTQYF - TRBV18 - TRBJ2-3
TGTGCCAGTTTACCCCAGGGGCCCTACGAGCAGTACTTC CASLPQGPYEQYF - TRBV28 - TRBJ2-7
TGCGCCAGCCGTCGACAGGAAGAGACCCAGTACTTC CASRRQEETQYF - TRBV10-2 - TRBJ2-5
TGTGCCAGCAGCCCAGGTGTAGGTTCACCCCTCCACTTT CASSPGVGSPLHF few TRBV14 - TRBJ1-6
TGTGCCAGCAGCTTGGGGCGGACAGGGACCTCTGGGGCCAACGTCCTGACTTTC CASSLGRTGTSGANVLTF - TRBV11-2 TRBD1 TRBJ2-6
TGTGCCAGCAGCGTAACAGGGGGAACTAGCGAGCAGTACTTC CASSVTGGTSEQYF - TRBV9 TRBD1 TRBJ2-7
TGTGCCAGCAGCGCGGGACTAGCGGGAGGTGGAGGGCAAGAGACCCAGTACTTC CASSAGLAGGGGQETQYF - TRBV9 TRBD2 TRBJ2-5
TGCGCCAGCACCCGGACCACCGGGGCAGATACGCAGTATTTT CASTRTTGADTQYF - TRBV5-1 - TRBJ2-3
TGCGCCAGCAGCCAAGGGGGACTAGCGGGGGGCACAGATACGCAGTATTTT CASSQGGLAGGTDTQYF - TRBV4-1 TRBD2 TRBJ2-3
TGTGCCAGCAGTGTAGTACAGGATAATTCACCCCTCCACTTT CASSVVQDNSPLHF - TRBV2 - TRBJ1-6
TGTGCCAGCAGTTCCCTTAGCTTGGGGGGGGCTAACTATGGCTACACCTTC CASSSLSLGGANYGYTF - TRBV28 - TRBJ1-2
TGCAGTGCCCCAAGACAGGACCGAGCTTTCTTT CSAPRQDRAFF few TRBV20-1 - TRBJ1-1
TGCGCCAGCAGCTTGGCTGTCAACAACTATGGCTACACCTTC CASSLAVNNYGYTF - TRBV5-1 - TRBJ1-2
TGTGCCAGCCGGAGCGTATATGAGCAGTTCTTC CASRSVYEQFF - TRBV6-1 - TRBJ2-1
TGTGCCAGCAGTGCATCATCCTACGAGCAGTACTTC CASSASSYEQYF once TRBV2 - TRBJ2-7
TGTGCCAGTAGTATCCTAGCGGGAGCTTCCGGGGAGCTGTTTTTT CASSILAGASGELFF - TRBV19 TRBD2 TRBJ2-2
TGTGCCAGCAGCTTAGGAAGGCTAGCGGGGGAACATACGCAGTATTTT CASSLGRLAGEHTQYF - TRBV7-2 TRBD2 TRBJ2-3
TGCAGCGTTGATTTGCGGAACACTGAAGCTTTCTTT CSVDLRNTEAFF - TRBV29-1 - TRBJ1-1
TGTGCCTGGAGTCAGGGGTCCTACGAGCAGTACTTC CAWSQGSYEQYF - TRBV30 - TRBJ2-7
TGTGCCAGCAGACAACCGCTTACCGGGGAGCTGTTTTTT CASRQPLTGELFF - TRBV28 - TRBJ2-2
TGCGCCAGCAGCTATCCAGGGAGGGCCCGGAATGAGCAGTTCTTC CASSYPGRARNEQFF - TRBV4-1 TRBD2 TRBJ2-1
TGTGCCAGCAGCTTATGGGGGGCAGCCTACAATGAGCAGTTCTTC CASSLWGAAYNEQFF - TRBV7-9 - TRBJ2-1
TGTGCCAGCAGCTTAAGATTTACTAGCGGGGGAATGAACACCGGGGAGCTGTTTTTT CASSLRFTSGGMNTGELFF - TRBV7-9 TRBD2 TRBJ2-2
TGTGCCAGCAGTTTAATAGGACTAGCCAAAAACATTCAGTACTTC CASSLIGLAKNIQYF - TRBV28 - TRBJ2-4
TGTGCCAGCAGTGCGGCGGACCGCACAGATACGCAGTATTTT CASSAADRTDTQYF - TRBV28 - TRBJ2-3
TGTGCCACCAGCAGAGCCGAACAAGAGACCCAGTACTTC CATSRAEQETQYF - TRBV15 - TRBJ2-5